These 18 T cell receptor beta chains share one sample of origin, sequenced in a study of blood T cell repertoires in COVID-19. TCRdb keeps only in-frame clones here, not all; method: immunoSEQ multiplex PCR. The sample shows around 63,000 clones, 80% to 90% of them seen only once. Input material: peripheral blood. Receptor source: a man in his fifties or sixties with acute or convalescent COVID-19.

The V and J genes are TRBV7-2 and TRBJ2-7; 10 nucleotides agree with TRBD1. The CDR3 is 15 amino acids. CDR1 and CDR2 from the germline V gene are SGHTA and FQGNSA. Losses at the gene ends were 4 bases for V and 4 bases for J; bases not matched to a gene: 7. CDR3 DNA: TGTGCCAGCAGCTGGTCGACAGGGGGCAAATACGAGCAGTACTTC. It yields the protein CASSWSTGGKYEQYF.

This clone was seen more than once but under ten times. This sequence joins TRBV29-1 and TRBJ1-5; TRBD1 might be the D (5 bases). The V end lost 7 bases, the J end lost 4 bases, and 8 bases lay between the germline ends. The CDR3 loop spans 11 amino acids. CDR1 is SQVTM and CDR2 is ANQGSEA in the germline V gene. CDR3 nucleotides: TGCAGCGCCGGGGGAAATCAGCCCCAGCATTTT. It codes for CSAGGNQPQHF.

V gene TRBV27 combines with J gene TRBJ2-7, with D hard to call. The CDR3 runs to 13 residues. Per germline, CDR1 MNHEY and CDR2 SMNVEV (reference sequence). V was cut by 5 bases and J by 4 bases, with 12 bases left in between. Here the CDR3 reads CASSPGWSYEQYF. In DNA form, the CDR3 reads TGTGCCAGCAGTCCCGGTTGGAGTTACGAGCAGTACTTC.

The J gene is TRBJ1-2, the V gene TRBV11-2; TRBD1 matches 7 bases. The junction had 9 bases not matched to a gene; V was cut back by 4 bases and J by 4 bases. The CDR3 runs to 15 residues. The germline V gene has CDR1 SGHAT and CDR2 FQNNGV. The CDR3 loop is CASSSLGGAGYGYTF. The CDR3 DNA reads TGTGCCAGCAGCTCCCTAGGGGGCGCGGGCTATGGCTACACCTTC.

J is TRBJ1-1 and V is TRBV9; a possible D gene is TRBD1 (5 bases). CDR3 length: 14 residues. Trimming shortened V by 4 bases and J by 1 base, and 11 bases separated the two germline ends. Germline V gives CDR1 SGDLS, CDR2 YYNGEE. CDR3 coding DNA: TGTGCCAGCAGCTGGGGAACAGGGAACACTGAAGCTTTCTTT. This encodes CASSWGTGNTEAFF.

The chain links TRBV30 to TRBJ2-5; 8 bases match TRBD1. In germline, CDR1 is GTSNPN, CDR2 SVGIG (reference sequence). With V trimmed by 5 bases and J by 2 bases, 4 bases remained unmatched. The CDR3 consists of 13 residues. CDR3 sequence (DNA): TGTGCCTGGGGGACAGGTCGACAAGAGACCCAGTACTTC. It specifies CAWGTGRQETQYF. Supplemented by reference TRBV30 and TRBJ2-5, the full variable domain reads SQTIHQWPATLVQPVGSPLSLECTVEGTSNPNLYWYRQAAGRGLQLLFYSVGIGQISSEVPQNLSASRPQDRQFILSSKKLLLSDSGFYLCAWGTGRQETQYFGPGTRLLVL.

This clone showed up just once. The rearrangement joins TRBV5-1 to TRBJ1-1; D gene uncertain. The V and J ends lost 0 bases and 1 base respectively, with 10 bases between them. The CDR3 has 15 amino acids. Germline V gene data show CDR1 as SGHRS and CDR2 as YFSETQ. The CDR3 reads CASSLALTPNTEAFF. CDR3 in DNA: TGCGCCAGCAGCTTGGCCCTGACACCGAACACTGAAGCTTTCTTT.

The chain recombines TRBV12-5 with TRBJ1-2; D ambiguous. Germline CDR1 is LGHNT and CDR2 is FRNRAP. The CDR3 totals 14 residues. V was pared by 2 bases and J by 2 bases, with 9 bases between. This CDR3 reads CASGLLGNNYGYTF. The CDR3, as DNA: TGTGCTAGTGGTTTGCTCGGTAACAACTATGGCTACACCTTC. The full variable domain, its missing parts supplied by reference TRBV12-5 and TRBJ1-2, is DARVTQTPRHKVTEMGQEVTMRCQPILGHNTVFWYRQTMMQGLELLAYFRNRAPLDDSGMPKDRFSAEMPDATLATLKIQPSEPRDSAVYFCASGLLGNNYGYTFGSGTRLTVV.

The chain uses TRBV6-2 or TRBV6-3 and TRBJ1-2; 9 bases match TRBD1. This CDR3 region has 14 residues. V lost 6 bases, J lost 7 bases, and 9 bases stayed unmatched. Germline V gene sequence: CDR1 MNHEY, CDR2 SVGEGT. CDR3 coding DNA: TGTGCCAGCAGCCCACCGGACAGGGGACGTGGCTACACCTTC. It yields the protein CASSPPDRGRGYTF.

The chain uses TRBV2 and TRBJ1-4; no clear D. CDR1 SNHLY and CDR2 FYNNEI come from the germline V gene. The CDR3 runs to 15 residues. The ends were cut back, 6 bases at V and 4 bases at J, with 15 bases in the middle. CDR3 sequence reads: CASSRRWRVNEKLFF. The CDR3 nucleotides read TGTGCCAGCAGCCGGAGGTGGAGGGTTAATGAAAAACTGTTTTTT.

The CDR3 loop is CASSSPASGGPYEQYF. DNA of the CDR3: TGTGCCAGCAGCTCGCCAGCCAGCGGGGGCCCCTACGAGCAGTACTTC. The J gene is TRBJ2-7, the V gene TRBV7-2, with 8 bases lining up with TRBD2. The germline CDR1 and CDR2 sequences are SGHTA and FQGNSA. CDR3 length equals 16 residues. Trimming at V came to 4 bases and at J to 2 bases, leaving 10 bases not matched to a gene.

This clone was recorded a few times. The chain couples TRBV7-8 to TRBJ1-5; the match to TRBD1 covers 8 bases. The germline CDR1 and CDR2 sequences are SGHVS and FQNEAQ. CDR3 length equals 14 residues. V trimming: 5 bases; J trimming: 11 bases; junction bases outside the gene matches: 11. The DNA for the CDR3 is TGTGCCAGCAGCATGTACTTGGACAGGGAGGCCCAGCATTTT. Protein sequence: CASSMYLDREAQHF.

V is TRBV27 and J is TRBJ2-1; D is perhaps TRBD1 (5 bases). The length of the CDR3 is 15 residues. V lost 7 bases, J lost 6 bases, and 19 bases lay in between. Germline V lookup: CDR1 MNHEY, CDR2 SMNVEV (reference sequence). CDR3 in amino acids: CASTLAAGRFNEQFF. The CDR3 DNA sequence: TGTGCCAGCACCTTAGCCGCAGGGCGTTTCAATGAGCAGTTCTTC.

This rearrangement joins TRBV30 to TRBJ1-5; no reliable D call. The CDR3 length is 13 residues. V lost 2 bases and J lost 4, with 9 bases in between. Germline assignment: CDR1 GTSNPN and CDR2 SVGIG (reference sequence). The CDR3 region has the DNA TGTGCCTGGAGTACTAGGGAAAATCAGCCCCAGCATTTT. Amino acids: CAWSTRENQPQHF.

The chain joins TRBV11-2 to TRBJ1-4, with D possibly TRBD1 on 6 matching bases. The V gene lost 1 base and the J gene lost 7 bases, with 16 bases spanning the gap. CDR3 length: 16 residues. CDR1 and CDR2 from the germline V gene are SGHAT and FQNNGV. CDR3 sequence (DNA): TGTGCCAGCAGCTTAGGGGGCGGGGGCAGCGGTGAAAAACTGTTTTTT. This encodes CASSLGGGGSGEKLFF.

The chain employs TRBV4-1 and TRBJ2-3; TRBD1 is a possible D gene (6 bases). The CDR3 contains 16 residues. Germline assignment: CDR1 MGHRA and CDR2 YSYEKL. The ends were cut back, 2 bases at V and 0 bases at J, with 12 bases in the middle. The CDR3 DNA reads TGCGCCAGCAGCCAATCCCGGACAGCTAGCACAGATACGCAGTATTTT. This codes for CASSQSRTASTDTQYF.

The genes are TRBV27 and TRBJ2-5; TRBD2 matches at 10 bases. The CDR3 totals 16 residues. Germline lookup yields CDR1 MNHEY and CDR2 SMNVEV (reference sequence). J lost 2 bases, V lost 5 bases, and 8 bases had no gene match. The CDR3 sequence: CASSATSGEVQETQYF. CDR3 sequence (DNA): TGTGCCAGCAGTGCAACTAGCGGGGAGGTACAAGAGACCCAGTACTTC.

This clone has more than one count but fewer than ten. V usage is TRBV13 and J usage is TRBJ2-7; tentative D call: TRBD2 (6 bases). CDR3 size: 16 residues. Germline V gene lookup returns CDR1 PRHDT and CDR2 FYEKMQ (reference sequence). V lost 6 bases to trimming and J lost 3 bases, with 21 bases between them. CDR3 in amino acids: CASSHAEGRGIYEQYF. The CDR3 DNA reads TGTGCCAGCAGTCATGCCGAGGGGCGGGGAATCTACGAGCAGTACTTC.